This T cell receptor beta chain was sequenced for a study of cytomegalovirus exposure and HLA in healthy donors. At the level of the study: Ancestry clustering placed more than 65% of some 400 genotyped donors in the Caucasian-associated cluster. Points from the study as a whole: Judged likely to be a sequencing artifact was a cluster of highly shared sequence variants. Earlier results showed most TCR beta V segments being productive about 87% or about 30% of the time.

The CDR3 runs 13 residues. Trimming removed 4 bases from V and 4 bases from J; junction bases left unmatched: 4. Germline CDR1 and CDR2: MNHNS and SASEGT. Worth noting for this clone: Its antigen is unidentified.

Both 60 Vbeta primers and 13 Jbeta primers went into the PCR. Profiling relied on immunoSEQ multiplex PCR, and the TCRdb table lists in-frame clones only, not all of them. This table has 130,000 or so clones, over 65% appearing once. Sequencing used PBMCs. This TCR came from a female donor in good health and CMV-seropositive. The V and J genes are TRBV6-1 and TRBJ2-7, with TRBD1 matching over 7 bases. The CDR3 reads CASSAGTDYEQYF. The CDR3 region has the DNA TGTGCCAGCAGTGCCGGGACAGATTACGAGCAGTACTTC.